The 6 T cell receptor beta chains presented below share a single source sample, sequenced in a study of shared clonotypes between healthy human individuals. The data were produced by immunoSEQ multiplex PCR, yet TCRdb's version contains in-frame clones alone and is incomplete. The sample has fewer than 800,000 clones; about 92% are singletons. The naive CD8 population came from CD45RO-negative cells selected for CCR7, without terminally differentiated effector memory CD45RA+ cells. Sequenced: naive CD8+ T cells sorted from blood. These receptors all come from a man aged 25-45 years in good health.

The gene calls are TRBV29-1 and TRBJ1-1; D is perhaps TRBD1 (6 bases). V was pared by 8 bases and J by 5 bases, with 15 bases between. Germline-derived CDR1 and CDR2 are SQVTM and ANQGSEA. CDR3 size: 12 residues. This chain's CDR3 is CSLGPRGTEAFF. The CDR3 DNA sequence: TGCAGCCTTGGACCAAGGGGGACTGAAGCTTTCTTT.

The chain joins TRBV28 to TRBJ2-7; the D gene could be TRBD1 or TRBD2 (6 bases each). V dropped 2 bases and J dropped 6 bases, with 14 bases sitting between them. Germline CDR1 and CDR2: MDHEN and SYDVKM. The CDR3 totals 14 residues. The CDR3, as DNA: TGTGCCAGCAGTTTAGACTGGGGGGCAGGCGAGCAGTACTTC. This sequence encodes CASSLDWGAGEQYF. Combining the CDR3 with reference TRBV28 and TRBJ2-7 gives the whole variable domain DVKVTQSSRYLVKRTGEKVFLECVQDMDHENMFWYRQDPGLGLRLIYFSYDVKMKEKGDIPEGYSVSREKKERFSLILESASTNQTSMYLCASSLDWGAGEQYFGPGTRLTVT.

The genes are TRBV29-1 and TRBJ2-7, with D perhaps given as TRBD1 or TRBD2 (5 bases each). CDR1 and CDR2 (germline): SQVTM, ANQGSEA. V lost 1 base, J lost 0 bases, and 10 bases lay in between. The CDR3 is 14 residues long. The CDR3, as DNA: TGCAGCGTTGAAGCGGCAGGGAGCTCCTACGAGCAGTACTTC. It specifies CSVEAAGSSYEQYF.

V and J are TRBV7-2 and TRBJ2-1; TRBD1 agrees at 8 bases. CDR1 is SGHTA and CDR2 is FQGNSA in the germline V gene. This CDR3 is 15 amino acids long. Trimming at V came to 6 bases and at J to 0 bases, leaving 4 bases not matched to a gene. The CDR3 loop is CASSWTGSSYNEQFF. CDR3 nucleotides: TGTGCCAGCAGTTGGACAGGGAGCTCCTACAATGAGCAGTTCTTC.

The V call is TRBV9, the J call TRBJ1-2; 7 bases align to TRBD1. The germline V gene encodes CDR1 SGDLS and CDR2 YYNGEE. Trimming removed 3 bases from V and 1 base from J; junction bases left unmatched: 9. This CDR3 comprises 16 residues. This chain's CDR3 is CASSGPLTGLNYGYTF. In DNA, the CDR3 is TGTGCCAGCAGCGGCCCACTGACAGGGCTTAACTATGGCTACACCTTC.

The chain links TRBV27 to TRBJ1-5; D is unresolved. Between the trimmed V and J ends, which lost 3 bases and 5 bases, there was a span of 11 bases. This CDR3 region has 14 residues. Germline V CDR1 and CDR2: MNHEY, SMNVEV (reference sequence). CDR3 loop: CASSLAGGYQPQHF. For the CDR3, the DNA is TGTGCCAGCAGTTTGGCAGGTGGATATCAGCCCCAGCATTTT.